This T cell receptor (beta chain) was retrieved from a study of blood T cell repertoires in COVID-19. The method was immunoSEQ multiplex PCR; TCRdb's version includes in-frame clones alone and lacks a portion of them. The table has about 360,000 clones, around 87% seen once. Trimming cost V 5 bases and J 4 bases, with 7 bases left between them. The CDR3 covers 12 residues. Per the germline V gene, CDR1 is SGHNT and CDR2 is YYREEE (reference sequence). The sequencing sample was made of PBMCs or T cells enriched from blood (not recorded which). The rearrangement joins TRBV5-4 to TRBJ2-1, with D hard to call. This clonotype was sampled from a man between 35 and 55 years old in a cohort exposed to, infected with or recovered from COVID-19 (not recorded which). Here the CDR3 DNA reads TGTGCCAGCAGTTTAGTGTACAATGAGCAGTTCTTC. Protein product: CASSLVYNEQFF. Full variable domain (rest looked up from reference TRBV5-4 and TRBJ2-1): ETGVTQSPTHLIKTRGQQVTLRCSSQSGHNTVSWYQQALGQGPQFIFQYYREEENGRGNFPPRFSGLQFPNYSSELNVNALELDDSALYLCASSLVYNEQFFGPGTRLTVL.